The sequence of this T cell receptor (beta chain) was determined in a study of blood T cell repertoires in COVID-19 (dated by TCRdb to about 2020). A note on the overall study: Collaborator samples came from the United States, Italy and Spain and covered acute and convalescent phases of COVID-19. The prospective study material was composed of cDNA or gDNA derived from T cells, B-cell-depleted T cells, or PBMCs. The dataset comprised deeply sampled blood TCRbeta repertoires from subjects exposed to, actively infected with, or recovered from COVID-19. The repertoires were released in a freely available public database meant as a resource for research on the immune response to SARS-CoV-2. Samples came from the ongoing ImmuneRACE study (first 160 participants) plus 1,254 subjects from 6 global collaborators. The sample metadata nearly always contained a de-identified subject ID, COVID-19 status, age in years and sex. HLA class I and class II types, where available, came from metadata supplied by the sample provider rather than from assay-based typing.

The germline V gene (reference sequence) gives CDR1 as PRHDT and CDR2 as FYEKMQ. V gives up 5 bases and J gives up 5 bases, and the segment between their germline ends measures 19 bases. Including cysteine and phenylalanine, the CDR3 has 16 amino acids. CDR3 DNA only is kept here, 48 bases in frame from base 1. Regarding this clone: Which antigen it targets is not known. The sample holds no much larger clone one base away, and base qualities are not on file.

In Seattle, one collaborating source enrolled patients while the infection was active and tracked those patients longitudinally over the course of disease. Each collaborating institution followed its own protocols to collect whole blood in K2EDTA tubes. Collaborator samples were shipped for TCRbeta analysis as frozen whole blood, isolated PBMCs, or DNA extracted from either sample type. Beyond this particular receptor, the publication reports: Clinical and demographic metadata were provided uncurated, with the amount varying by source and participant.

TCRbeta CDR3 regions were amplified from genomic DNA using the immunoSEQ Assay, a bias-controlled multiplex PCR. For the original study's pipeline: The number of nucleated cells in each sample was estimated by amplification of reference gene primers within the assay. To quantify the absolute abundance of each unique TCRbeta CDR3 rearrangement, sequence reads were collapsed and filtered. For each sample, productive Simpson clonality was calculated by taking the square root of Simpson's diversity index across productive rearrangements. The table was pulled from immuneACCESS by TCRdb, which kept in-frame rearrangements only. Such tables lose some clones; where checked, under half of the loss comes from unresolved V genes, and the rest has no known cause. V, J and clone size derive from that table, while D and trimming were established from the DNA sequence. The sample profile shows 150,000 to 180,000 clones; roughly four fifths of them were found once. The top ten hold 9.5% to 13% of the sample.

Sequencing used peripheral blood. The source is a woman aged 55 to 70 with COVID-19, enrolled during active disease. Recombination linked TRBV13 to TRBJ2-1; the D segment could be TRBD2, given 5 matching bases. The nucleotides are TGTGCCAGCAGCCCCGATGGTGGTAGCGTGGACAATGAGCAGTTCTTC. It codes for CASSPDGGSVDNEQFF. The CDR3 plus the reference TRBV13 and TRBJ2-1 genes for the other parts give the full variable domain: AAGVIQSPRHLIKEKRETATLKCYPIPRHDTVYWYQQGPGQDPQFLISFYEKMQSDKGSIPDRFSAQQFSDYHSELNMSSLELGDSALYFCASSPDGGSVDNEQFFGPGTRLTVL.